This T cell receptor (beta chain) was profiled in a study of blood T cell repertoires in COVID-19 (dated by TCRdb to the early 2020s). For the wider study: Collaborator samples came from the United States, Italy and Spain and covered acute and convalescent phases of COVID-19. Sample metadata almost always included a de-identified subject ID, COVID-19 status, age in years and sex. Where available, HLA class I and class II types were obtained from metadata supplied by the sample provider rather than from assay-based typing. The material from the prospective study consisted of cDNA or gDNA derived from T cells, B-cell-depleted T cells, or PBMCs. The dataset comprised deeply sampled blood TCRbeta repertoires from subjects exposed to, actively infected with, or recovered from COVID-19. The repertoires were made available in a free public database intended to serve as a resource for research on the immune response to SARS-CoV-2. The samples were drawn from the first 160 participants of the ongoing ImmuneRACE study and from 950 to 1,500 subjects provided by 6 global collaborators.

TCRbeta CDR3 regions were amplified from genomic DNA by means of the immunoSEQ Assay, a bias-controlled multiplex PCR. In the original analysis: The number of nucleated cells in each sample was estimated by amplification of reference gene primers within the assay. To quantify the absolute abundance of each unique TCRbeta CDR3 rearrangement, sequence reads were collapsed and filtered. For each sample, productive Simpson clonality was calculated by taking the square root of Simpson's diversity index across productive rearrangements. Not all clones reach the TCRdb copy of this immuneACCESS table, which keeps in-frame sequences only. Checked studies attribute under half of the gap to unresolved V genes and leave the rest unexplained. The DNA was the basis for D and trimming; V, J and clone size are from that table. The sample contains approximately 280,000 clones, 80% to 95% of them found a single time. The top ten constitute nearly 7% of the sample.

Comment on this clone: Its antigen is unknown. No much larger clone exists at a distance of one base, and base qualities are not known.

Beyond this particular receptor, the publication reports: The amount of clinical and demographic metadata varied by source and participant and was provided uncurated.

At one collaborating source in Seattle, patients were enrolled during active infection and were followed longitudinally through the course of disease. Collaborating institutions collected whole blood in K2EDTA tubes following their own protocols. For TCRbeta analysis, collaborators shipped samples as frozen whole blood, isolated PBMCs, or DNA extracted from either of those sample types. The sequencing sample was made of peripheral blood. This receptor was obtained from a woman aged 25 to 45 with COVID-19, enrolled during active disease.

The DNA is TGTGCCAGCAGTTTAGGGGGGGCGCTAGGTGAAAAACTGTTTTTT. This yields the protein CASSLGGALGEKLFF. The chain was built from TRBV28 and TRBJ1-4, with TRBD1 as a weak D call on 6 bases. The CDR3 has 15 amino acids, counting the end cysteine and phenylalanine. CDR3 DNA only is kept here, 45 bases in frame from base 1. V loses 2 bases, J loses 7 bases, and the germline ends lie 14 bases apart. For CDR1 and CDR2, the germline V gene lists MDHEN and SYDVKM.